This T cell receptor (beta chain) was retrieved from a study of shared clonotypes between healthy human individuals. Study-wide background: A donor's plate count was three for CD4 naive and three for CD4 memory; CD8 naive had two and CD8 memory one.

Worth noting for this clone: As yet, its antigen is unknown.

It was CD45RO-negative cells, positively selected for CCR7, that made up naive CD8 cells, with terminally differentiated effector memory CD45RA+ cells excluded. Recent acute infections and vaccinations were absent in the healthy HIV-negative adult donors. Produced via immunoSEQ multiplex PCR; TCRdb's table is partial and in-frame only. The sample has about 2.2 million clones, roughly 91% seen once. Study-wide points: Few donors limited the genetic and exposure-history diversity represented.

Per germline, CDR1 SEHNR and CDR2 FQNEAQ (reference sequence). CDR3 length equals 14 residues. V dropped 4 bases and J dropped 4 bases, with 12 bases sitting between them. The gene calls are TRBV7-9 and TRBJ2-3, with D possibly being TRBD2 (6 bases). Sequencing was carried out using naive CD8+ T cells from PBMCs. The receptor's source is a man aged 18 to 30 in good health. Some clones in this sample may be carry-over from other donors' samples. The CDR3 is CASSSTSEADTQYF. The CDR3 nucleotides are TGTGCCAGCAGCTCGACTAGTGAGGCAGATACGCAGTATTTT.